The 5 T cell receptor beta chains listed next were all sequenced from one sample in a study of shared clonotypes between healthy human individuals. Some clones are missing from TCRdb's copy, which holds only in-frame ones; the method was immunoSEQ multiplex PCR. The profile shows millions of clones, roughly 91% of them singletons. Naive CD8 cells were CD45RO-negative, positively selected for CCR7, excluding terminally differentiated effector memory CD45RA+ cells. The sequencing sample was made of naive CD8+ T cells from PBMCs. Every receptor here comes from a man aged 18 to 29 in good health. Some clones in this sample may be carry-over from other donors' samples.

V and J are TRBV4-3 and TRBJ2-1; 7 nucleotides align to TRBD1. Germline CDR1 reads LGHNA; CDR2 reads YSLEER. This CDR3 region has 16 residues. V shed 0 bases and J 2 bases; nucleotides not matched to a gene: 4. The CDR3 DNA is TGCGCCAGCAGCCAAGATAGGACAGGAACCTACAATGAGCAGTTCTTC. Its protein product is CASSQDRTGTYNEQFF.

The V call is TRBV6-5, the J call TRBJ1-4, with TRBD1 as a possible D gene (5 bases). This CDR3 is 15 amino acids long. Trimming stripped 2 bases from V and 7 bases from J, with 14 bases between. The germline gives CDR1 MNHEY, CDR2 SVGAGI. The CDR3 here is CASSYVGGEGEKLFF. The CDR3 DNA is TGTGCCAGCAGTTACGTAGGAGGGGAAGGTGAAAAACTGTTTTTT.

The chain has TRBV28 and TRBJ2-5, with D hard to call. Germline lookup yields CDR1 MDHEN and CDR2 SYDVKM. This CDR3 spans 16 amino acids. V was cut by 6 bases and J by 2 bases, with 19 bases left in between. The CDR3 region is CASSPINRPLQETQYF. As DNA, the CDR3 is TGTGCCAGCAGCCCCATTAATCGGCCCCTTCAAGAGACCCAGTACTTC.

V usage is TRBV27 and J usage is TRBJ1-4; TRBD1 might be the D (5 bases). The CDR3 runs to 14 residues. Trimming took off 3 bases at V and 8 bases at J, with 13 bases between the two ends. CDR1 and CDR2 from the germline V gene are MNHEY and SMNVEV (reference sequence). This CDR3 reads CASSLVPRDEKLFF. Here the CDR3 DNA reads TGTGCCAGCAGTTTGGTCCCAAGGGACGAAAAACTGTTTTTT.

The rearrangement joins TRBV29-1 to TRBJ1-2; D not resolved. The V gene's germline CDR1 is SQVTM and CDR2 ANQGSEA. CDR3 length equals 15 residues. V gave up 3 bases and J gave up 3 bases, with 17 bases separating them. The CDR3 here is CSVESAAAWDYGYTF. The DNA of the CDR3 is TGCAGCGTTGAGTCGGCGGCAGCGTGGGACTATGGCTACACCTTC.